The rows below give T cell receptor beta chains drawn from one sample of a study of T cells in Graves' hyperthyroidism and ophthalmopathy. Each CDR3 protein is one row after TCRdb ran MiXCR on the multiplex PCR reads. The sample lists roughly 800,000 distinct CDR3 sequences, around 38% seen once, with 7.5% to 9.5% in the top ten. Sequenced material: blood. These receptors came from a man in his late teens or twenties with Graves' hyperthyroidism. Both conserved end residues are part of each CDR3. The D gene is left open where the match is weak.

j_call: TRBJ2-7; v_call: TRBV12-3/TRBV12-4; cdr3_length: 13; d_call: -; cdr3_aa: CASAKGIPYEQYF
j_call: TRBJ2-7; v_call: TRBV10-2; cdr3_length: 13; d_call: -; cdr3_aa: CASSVAGAYEQYF
j_call: TRBJ1-1; v_call: TRBV2; cdr3_length: 14; d_call: TRBD1; cdr3_aa: CASKLDRANTEAFF
j_call: TRBJ1-6; v_call: TRBV9; cdr3_length: 16; d_call: -; cdr3_aa: CASSTQGGGWGSPLHF
j_call: TRBJ2-7; v_call: TRBV7-9; cdr3_length: 14; d_call: -; cdr3_aa: CASSLADMTYEQYF
j_call: TRBJ2-5; v_call: TRBV6-5; cdr3_length: 14; d_call: -; cdr3_aa: CASSQTQGMETQYF
j_call: TRBJ1-2; v_call: TRBV6-6; cdr3_length: 12; d_call: -; cdr3_aa: CASTPGPYGYTF
j_call: TRBJ1-1; v_call: TRBV12-3/TRBV12-4; cdr3_length: 14; d_call: TRBD1; cdr3_aa: CASSGDRGWTEAFF
j_call: TRBJ2-2; v_call: TRBV15; cdr3_length: 17; d_call: -; cdr3_aa: CATSRGTGLSDTGELFF
j_call: TRBJ1-5; v_call: TRBV2; cdr3_length: 13; d_call: -; cdr3_aa: CASTDMSNQPQHF
j_call: TRBJ1-2; v_call: TRBV4-1; cdr3_length: 13; d_call: TRBD1; cdr3_aa: CASSPDRGTGYTF
j_call: TRBJ2-7; v_call: TRBV4-3; cdr3_length: 14; d_call: -; cdr3_aa: CASSQEEGPYEQYF
j_call: TRBJ2-6; v_call: TRBV7-9; cdr3_length: 15; d_call: -; cdr3_aa: CASSLERGGANVLTF
j_call: TRBJ2-7; v_call: TRBV4-1; cdr3_length: 15; d_call: -; cdr3_aa: CASSQDDGSSYEQYF
j_call: TRBJ2-5; v_call: TRBV7-6; cdr3_length: 13; d_call: -; cdr3_aa: CASSYGQRETQYF
j_call: TRBJ2-5; v_call: TRBV2; cdr3_length: 13; d_call: TRBD1; cdr3_aa: CATNTGVGETQYF
j_call: TRBJ1-2; v_call: TRBV5-6; cdr3_length: 13; d_call: -; cdr3_aa: CASSLVRKGGYTF
j_call: TRBJ2-7; v_call: TRBV29-1; cdr3_length: 14; d_call: TRBD2; cdr3_aa: CSVVTSGSSYEQYF
j_call: TRBJ1-2; v_call: TRBV7-2; cdr3_length: 13; d_call: -; cdr3_aa: CASSLWADYGYTF
j_call: TRBJ1-1; v_call: TRBV15; cdr3_length: 15; d_call: -; cdr3_aa: CATSRDHQGNTEAFF
j_call: TRBJ2-7; v_call: TRBV5-1; cdr3_length: 14; d_call: -; cdr3_aa: CASSIGQTFGEQYF
j_call: TRBJ1-1; v_call: TRBV20-1; cdr3_length: 16; d_call: -; cdr3_aa: CSARALEGGMNTEAFF
j_call: TRBJ2-7; v_call: TRBV7-2; cdr3_length: 15; d_call: TRBD2; cdr3_aa: CASSESGGWSYEQYF
j_call: TRBJ2-3; v_call: TRBV29-1; cdr3_length: 10; d_call: -; cdr3_aa: CSVEGDTQYF
j_call: TRBJ1-5; v_call: TRBV14; cdr3_length: 14; d_call: -; cdr3_aa: CASRDSRSERPQHF
j_call: TRBJ2-2; v_call: TRBV2; cdr3_length: 17; d_call: TRBD2; cdr3_aa: CASNKGGLADNTGELFF
j_call: TRBJ1-1; v_call: TRBV9; cdr3_length: 16; d_call: -; cdr3_aa: CASSVDRVSTVTEAFF
j_call: TRBJ2-6; v_call: TRBV25-1; cdr3_length: 14; d_call: -; cdr3_aa: CASSEWAGANVLTF
j_call: TRBJ1-5; v_call: TRBV6-1; cdr3_length: 14; d_call: -; cdr3_aa: CASSEVPPDQPQHF
j_call: TRBJ1-2; v_call: TRBV11-2; cdr3_length: 13; d_call: -; cdr3_aa: CASSLSPNYGYTF
j_call: TRBJ1-1; v_call: TRBV19; cdr3_length: 17; d_call: TRBD1; cdr3_aa: CASSQLRGQLMNTEAFF
j_call: TRBJ1-2; v_call: TRBV20-1; cdr3_length: 12; d_call: -; cdr3_aa: CSASRIFEGYTF
j_call: TRBJ2-7; v_call: TRBV7-9; cdr3_length: 13; d_call: TRBD1; cdr3_aa: CASSSGQVYEQYF
j_call: TRBJ2-5; v_call: TRBV5-1; cdr3_length: 16; d_call: -; cdr3_aa: CASSFSGGEVRETQYF
j_call: TRBJ1-5; v_call: TRBV5-1; cdr3_length: 13; d_call: -; cdr3_aa: CASNGGLNQPQHF
j_call: TRBJ1-6; v_call: TRBV5-1; cdr3_length: 15; d_call: -; cdr3_aa: CASSPDISRGSPLHF
j_call: TRBJ2-5; v_call: TRBV9; cdr3_length: 14; d_call: TRBD1; cdr3_aa: CASSIRTGKETQYF
j_call: TRBJ1-1; v_call: TRBV7-9; cdr3_length: 16; d_call: -; cdr3_aa: CASSQVEDRPNTEAFF
j_call: TRBJ2-7; v_call: TRBV6-5; cdr3_length: 12; d_call: -; cdr3_aa: CASRAASYEQYF
j_call: TRBJ2-5; v_call: TRBV15; cdr3_length: 17; d_call: -; cdr3_aa: CATSRESGGFSNQPQYF
j_call: TRBJ1-1; v_call: TRBV29-1; cdr3_length: 12; d_call: -; cdr3_aa: CSVGAANTEAFF
j_call: TRBJ2-5; v_call: TRBV10-2; cdr3_length: 15; d_call: -; cdr3_aa: CASRGDFQYQETQYF
j_call: TRBJ1-4; v_call: TRBV6-5; cdr3_length: 14; d_call: -; cdr3_aa: CASSYVQGGEKLFF
j_call: TRBJ1-1; v_call: TRBV19; cdr3_length: 16; d_call: -; cdr3_aa: CASSISGPPMNTEAFF